This entry features one T cell receptor (beta chain) sequence. Its antigen is currently unknown. The data are from a study of CD8 T cells in ankylosing spondylitis. Study-wide points: Disease-linked clones were reportedly significantly enriched in matched ankylosing spondylitis synovial fluid. Characteristic of ankylosing spondylitis blood, it appeared, was a TCR beta motif comprising roughly 8 highly homologous variants.

Construction of TCR beta libraries was performed using quantitative 5'-RACE with molecular barcodes. TCRdb itself ran the 5' RACE reads through MiXCR, one entry per CDR3 protein. The sample yields approximately 100,000 distinct CDR3 sequences, 24% seen once. Sample: synovial fluid, either unsorted or a sorted T cell fraction (not recorded which). This sequence was found in a male donor with ankylosing spondylitis.

The chain's CDR3 is CASSPLGIEQYF. The CDR3 DNA follows: TGTGCCAGCAGCCCTTTGGGTATCGAGCAGTACTTC. The gene calls are TRBV7-9 and TRBJ2-7; D uncertain. V shed 5 bases and J shed 6 bases, with 11 bases lying between them. This CDR3 has 12 residues. Germline CDR1 reads SEHNR; CDR2 reads FQNEAQ (reference sequence).